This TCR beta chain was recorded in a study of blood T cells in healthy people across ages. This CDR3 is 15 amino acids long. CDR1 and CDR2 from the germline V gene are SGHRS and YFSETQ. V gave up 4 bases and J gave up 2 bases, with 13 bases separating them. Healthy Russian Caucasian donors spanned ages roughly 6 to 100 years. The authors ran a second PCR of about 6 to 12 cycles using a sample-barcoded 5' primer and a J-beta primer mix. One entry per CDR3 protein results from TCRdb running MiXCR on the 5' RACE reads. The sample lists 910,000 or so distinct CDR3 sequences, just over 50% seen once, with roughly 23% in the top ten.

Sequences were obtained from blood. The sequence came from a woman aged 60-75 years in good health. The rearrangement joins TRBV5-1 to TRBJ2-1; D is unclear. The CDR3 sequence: CASSPGLQPYNEQFF. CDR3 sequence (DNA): TGCGCCAGCAGCCCCGGCCTACAGCCCTACAATGAGCAGTTCTTC.